One sample yielded the 32 T cell receptor beta chains listed below, sequenced in a study of neurological immune-mediated disorders. TCRdb re-derived calls from the 5' RACE reads in MiXCR, one entry per CDR3 protein. The repertoire holds around 25,000 distinct CDR3 sequences, with over 2% as singletons. The sequenced material came from PBMCs. These receptors were obtained from a woman aged 50 to 65 with multiple sclerosis.

This clonotype was recorded at least ten times. The rearrangement joins TRBV6-5 to TRBJ1-2; maybe TRBD1 (6 bases). Trimming cost V 6 bases and J 6 bases, with 11 bases left between them. This CDR3 contains 12 residues. Germline-derived CDR1 and CDR2 are MNHEY and SVGAGI. In DNA form, the CDR3 reads TGTGCCAGCAGAAACCGACAGGATGGCTACACCTTC. It codes for CASRNRQDGYTF.

This clonotype was counted at least ten times. The rearrangement uses TRBV7-2 and TRBJ1-2; possibly TRBD1 for D (6 bases). CDR1 and CDR2 (germline): SGHTA, FQGNSA. Between the trimmed V and J ends, which lost 4 bases and 3 bases, there was a span of 12 bases. The CDR3 runs to 14 residues. CDR3 sequence: CASSSTGSDYGYTF. CDR3 DNA sequence: TGTGCCAGCAGCTCCACAGGGTCTGACTATGGCTACACCTTC.

This clonotype was picked up many times. The CDR3 spells CASSGRGAREKLFF. The CDR3 DNA sequence: TGTGCCAGCAGTGGTCGCGGGGCGCGGGAAAAACTGTTTTTT. The gene calls are TRBV2 and TRBJ1-4; D may be TRBD1 (5 bases). This CDR3 region has 14 residues. V was cut by 4 bases and J by 8 bases, with 14 bases left in between. Germline values: CDR1 SNHLY, CDR2 FYNNEI.

The table lists this clonotype with many counts. The chain is built from TRBV5-1 and TRBJ2-7; the match to TRBD2 covers 10 bases. V dropped 1 base and J dropped 7; count of bases not matched to a gene: 11. The CDR3 runs 16 residues. Germline lookup yields CDR1 SGHRS and CDR2 YFSETQ. The CDR3 region is CASSLMASGRSGEQYF. CDR3 bases: TGCGCCAGCAGCTTGATGGCTAGCGGGAGATCGGGGGAGCAGTACTTC.

This clonotype was picked up many times. V usage is TRBV5-5 and J usage is TRBJ2-1; the D gene is possibly TRBD1 (5 bases). The CDR3 has 14 residues. The germline CDR1 and CDR2 sequences are SGHKS and YYEKEE (reference sequence). Trimming removed 0 bases from V and 6 bases from J, with 10 bases in between. The CDR3, as DNA: TGTGCCAGCAGCTTGGAGGGCAGGGTCAATGAGCAGTTCTTC. Protein sequence: CASSLEGRVNEQFF.

This clonotype was recorded many times. The chain combines TRBV29-1 with TRBJ1-2; no definite D call. Germline loops: CDR1 SQVTM, CDR2 ANQGSEA. Trimming left V 3 bases short and J 0 bases short, with 11 bases between. There are 14 residues in the CDR3. The CDR3 loop reads CSVDRSGTNYGYTF. The CDR3 DNA reads TGCAGCGTTGATCGGTCGGGTACTAACTATGGCTACACCTTC.

This clonotype was counted at least ten times. V and J are TRBV20-1 and TRBJ2-5; 8 nucleotides agree with TRBD1. The length of the CDR3 is 14 residues. The V gene end was trimmed by 3 bases and the J gene end by 2 bases; junction bases not matched to a gene: 5. Germline-derived CDR1 and CDR2 are DFQATT and SNEGSKA (reference sequence). CDR3 sequence (DNA): TGCAGTGCTAGGATGAGGGACAGGCAAGAGACCCAGTACTTC. It is translated as CSARMRDRQETQYF.

By share, this clonotype counts as medium-sized. This sequence joins TRBV20-1 and TRBJ2-5; D possibly matches TRBD1 or TRBD2 (7 bases each). CDR1 is DFQATT and CDR2 is SNEGSKA in the germline V gene (reference sequence). V gave up 6 bases and J gave up 6 bases, with 20 bases separating them. CDR3 size: 14 residues. The CDR3 DNA is TGCAGTGCCCTCAGACGACAGGGAGGGCAGACCCAGTACTTC. Translated: CSALRRQGGQTQYF.

This clonotype came up many times. The V and J genes are TRBV12-3 or TRBV12-4 and TRBJ1-2; D is uncertain. The CDR3 has 15 residues. Trimming stripped 5 bases from V and 0 bases from J, with 13 bases between. CDR3 residues: CASSPRRDSNYGYTF. In DNA, the CDR3 is TGTGCCAGCAGTCCTCGACGGGATTCTAACTATGGCTACACCTTC.

This clonotype was detected ten times or more. J is TRBJ2-1 and V is TRBV5-1; possibly TRBD2 for D (6 bases). Germline CDR1 reads SGHRS; CDR2 reads YFSETQ. This CDR3 comprises 15 residues. The V gene lost 4 bases and the J gene lost 3 bases, with 14 bases spanning the gap. The CDR3 here is CASSQGGGGYNEQFF. CDR3 nucleotide sequence: TGCGCCAGCAGCCAGGGAGGAGGAGGCTACAATGAGCAGTTCTTC. The full variable domain, with the rest looked up from reference TRBV5-1 and TRBJ2-1, is KAGVTQTPRYLIKTRGQQVTLSCSPISGHRSVSWYQQTPGQGLQFLFEYFSETQRNKGNFPGRFSGRQFSNSRSEMNVSTLELGDSALYLCASSQGGGGYNEQFFGPGTRLTVL.

This clonotype appeared many times. The chain is built from TRBV27 and TRBJ1-5; 8 positions match TRBD1. The length of the CDR3 is 15 residues. CDR1 and CDR2 from the germline V gene are MNHEY and SMNVEV (reference sequence). With V trimmed by 6 bases and J by 6 bases, 10 bases remained unmatched. For the CDR3, the DNA is TGTGCCAGCAGGGCAGGGGGCGGTGGGAGTCAGCCCCAGCATTTT. Translated, it gives CASRAGGGGSQPQHF.

This clonotype occurred many times. This chain joins TRBV5-1 and TRBJ2-5, with 7 bases aligning to TRBD2. The length of the CDR3 is 15 residues. Unmatched junction bases numbered 7, after V lost 4 bases and J lost 1 base. Germline V lookup: CDR1 SGHRS, CDR2 YFSETQ. The CDR3 sequence is CASSSGRGLQETQYF. For the CDR3, the DNA is TGCGCCAGCAGCAGTGGGAGGGGCCTCCAAGAGACCCAGTACTTC.

This clonotype has a count of ten or more. V is TRBV15 and J is TRBJ2-1; 7 nucleotides align to TRBD2. Looked up from germline, CDR1 is LNHNV and CDR2 is YYDKDF (reference sequence). The CDR3 length is 14 residues. Unmatched junction bases numbered 5, after V lost 4 bases and J lost 5 bases. The CDR3 spells CATSTLAVNNEQFF. The DNA of the CDR3 is TGTGCCACCAGCACCCTAGCGGTTAACAATGAGCAGTTCTTC.

This clonotype was picked up many times. The chain couples TRBV5-1 to TRBJ2-1, with 12 bases matching TRBD2. The V gene's germline CDR1 is SGHRS and CDR2 YFSETQ. The CDR3 is made up of 20 amino acids. V gave up 3 bases and J gave up 4 bases; unmatched junction bases: 17. CDR3 protein: CASSSGTSGPRGGFYNEQFF. CDR3 DNA sequence: TGCGCCAGCAGCTCCGGGACTAGCGGGCCCCGAGGGGGGTTTTACAATGAGCAGTTCTTC.

This clonotype has ten or more counts. This chain connects TRBV27 to TRBJ2-3, with 9 bases fitting TRBD1. From germline, CDR1 is MNHEY and CDR2 SMNVEV (reference sequence). CDR3 size: 14 residues. V lost 5 bases, J lost 4 bases, and 4 bases stayed unmatched. The CDR3 loop reads CASSPGQGPDTQYF. For the CDR3, the DNA is TGTGCCAGCAGTCCCGGACAGGGGCCAGATACGCAGTATTTT.

V is TRBV5-1 and J is TRBJ2-5; D ambiguous. Trimming stripped 2 bases from V and 5 bases from J, with 13 bases between. The CDR3 loop spans 14 amino acids. Germline V lookup: CDR1 SGHRS, CDR2 YFSETQ. Here the CDR3 reads CASSFDAAGETQYF. CDR3 DNA: TGCGCCAGCAGCTTCGACGCTGCCGGGGAGACCCAGTACTTC.

In this sample, this clonotype turned up many times. The chain couples TRBV29-1 to TRBJ2-1; D call uncertain. Per germline, CDR1 SQVTM and CDR2 ANQGSEA. Trimming pared 2 bases from V and 3 bases from J, leaving 5 bases between. This CDR3 contains 12 residues. The CDR3 DNA follows: TGCAGCGTTGAATGGAGCTACAATGAGCAGTTCTTC. Protein product: CSVEWSYNEQFF.

This clonotype was seen many times. The V and J genes are TRBV18 and TRBJ2-7, with TRBD1 matching over 9 bases. There are 14 residues in the CDR3. Trimming removed 3 bases from V and 4 bases from J; junction bases left unmatched: 4. Germline assignment: CDR1 KGHSH and CDR2 LQKENI. Written as DNA, the CDR3 is TGTGCCAGCTCACCTAGGACAGGGGAATACGAGCAGTACTTC. Its translation: CASSPRTGEYEQYF.

This clonotype occurred many times. This chain joins TRBV7-8 and TRBJ1-4, with TRBD1 identical over 10 bases. CDR3 length: 15 residues. V was clipped by 5 bases and J by 5 bases; unmatched bases: 5. Germline V gives CDR1 SGHVS, CDR2 FQNEAQ. The CDR3 here is CASSPRTGGNEKLFF. The CDR3 DNA follows: TGTGCCAGCAGCCCTAGGACAGGGGGAAATGAAAAACTGTTTTTT. Full variable domain (remainder filled in from reference TRBV7-8 and TRBJ1-4): GAGVSQSPRYKVAKRGQDVALRCDPISGHVSLFWYQQALGQGPEFLTYFQNEAQLDKSGLPSDRFFAERPEGSVSTLKIQRTQQEDSAVYLCASSPRTGGNEKLFFGSGTQLSVL.

This clonotype was recorded at least ten times. The chain recombines TRBV5-1 with TRBJ1-4; 9 bases fit TRBD1. Per the germline V gene, CDR1 is SGHRS and CDR2 is YFSETQ. V lost 3 bases to trimming and J lost 5 bases; unmatched junction nucleotides: 5. The CDR3 runs to 15 residues. The DNA of the CDR3 is TGCGCCAGCAGCTACAACAGGGGGCAGAATGAAAAACTGTTTTTT. Amino acids: CASSYNRGQNEKLFF.

This clonotype came up many times. Here the CDR3 reads CASSPERAKETQYF. The DNA of the CDR3 is TGTGCCAGCAGTCCAGAGCGGGCCAAAGAGACCCAGTACTTC. This sequence joins TRBV6-2 or TRBV6-3 and TRBJ2-5, with D possibly being TRBD2 (6 bases). The V end was cut by 5 bases, the J end by 3 bases, with 13 bases between. This CDR3 contains 14 residues. The V gene's germline CDR1 is MNHEY and CDR2 SVGEGT.

This clonotype was detected ten times or more. The chain carries TRBV10-3 and TRBJ1-2; 7 bases align to TRBD1. The J segment lost 4 bases and the V segment lost 2 bases, leaving 10 bases of the junction unmatched. This CDR3 has 16 amino acids. Germline CDR1 is ENHRY and CDR2 is SYGVKD. CDR3 nucleotides: TGTGCCATCAGTGAGGGGTCGGGACAGAGCTTCTATGGCTACACCTTC. Amino acids: CAISEGSGQSFYGYTF.

This clonotype was seen repeatedly, ten times or more. The gene calls are TRBV6-5 and TRBJ2-7, with TRBD2 matching 9 bases. The V segment lost 0 bases and the J segment 0 bases; nucleotides outside the gene matches: 6. CDR3 length equals 17 residues. CDR1 and CDR2 (germline): MNHEY, SVGAGI. CDR3 protein: CASSYSHPAGGSYEQYF. The CDR3 DNA sequence: TGTGCCAGCAGTTACTCACACCCAGCGGGAGGCTCCTACGAGCAGTACTTC.

This clonotype was recorded many times. The chain links TRBV11-2 to TRBJ2-1, with D uncertain. V was cut by 1 base and J by 7 bases, with 2 bases left in between. The CDR3 sequence is 11 residues long. Germline loops: CDR1 SGHAT, CDR2 FQNNGV. CDR3 DNA: TGTGCCAGCAGCTTAGGGAATGAGCAGTTCTTC. This codes for CASSLGNEQFF. Full variable domain (rest looked up from reference TRBV11-2 and TRBJ2-1): EAGVAQSPRYKIIEKRQSVAFWCNPISGHATLYWYQQILGQGPKLLIQFQNNGVVDDSQLPKDRFSAERLKGVDSTLKIQPAKLEDSAVYLCASSLGNEQFFGPGTRLTVL.

The chain employs TRBV11-2 and TRBJ1-1; maybe TRBD1 (5 bases). Germline-derived CDR1 and CDR2 are SGHAT and FQNNGV. This CDR3 region has 15 residues. Trimming removed 6 bases from V and 10 bases from J, with 24 bases in between. The DNA for the CDR3 is TGTGCCAGCAGACTAGGACAAGGGGCGCCCCGGGCAGCTTTCTTT. This translates into CASRLGQGAPRAAFF.

This clonotype was counted at least ten times. The chain combines TRBV12-3 or TRBV12-4 with TRBJ1-1; 11 bases fit TRBD1. The V gene end was trimmed by 5 bases and the J gene end by 4 bases; junction bases not matched to a gene: 3. This CDR3 has 14 residues. The CDR3 DNA reads TGTGCCAGCAGTATAGGGACAGGGGGCACTGAAGCTTTCTTT. Translation gives CASSIGTGGTEAFF.

The CDR3 spells CASSFQDLSYEQYF. The CDR3 DNA reads as TGTGCCAGCAGCTTCCAGGATCTCTCCTACGAGCAGTACTTC. The chain recombines TRBV11-2 with TRBJ2-7; D not resolved. V was pared by 3 bases and J by 0 bases, with 9 bases between. The CDR3 loop spans 14 amino acids. Germline V lookup: CDR1 SGHAT, CDR2 FQNNGV.

J is TRBJ1-4 and V is TRBV28; 8 bases agree with TRBD1. The V gene's germline CDR1 is MDHEN and CDR2 SYDVKM. CDR3 size: 15 residues. Trimming cost V 6 bases and J 6 bases; bases outside gene matches: 9. The CDR3 here is CASSPSGTGDEKLFF. As DNA, the CDR3 is TGTGCCAGCAGCCCGTCCGGGACAGGTGATGAAAAACTGTTTTTT. Drawing the rest from reference TRBV28 and TRBJ1-4, the complete variable domain is DVKVTQSSRYLVKRTGEKVFLECVQDMDHENMFWYRQDPGLGLRLIYFSYDVKMKEKGDIPEGYSVSREKKERFSLILESASTNQTSMYLCASSPSGTGDEKLFFGSGTQLSVL.

Ten or more counts support this clonotype. V usage is TRBV18 and J usage is TRBJ1-5; TRBD1 aligns across 12 bases. The germline V gene encodes CDR1 KGHSH and CDR2 LQKENI. The CDR3 spans 15 residues. V dropped 3 bases and J dropped 5; count of bases not matched to a gene: 2. CDR3 bases: TGTGCCAGCTCACCTGGGACAGGGGGCGATCAGCCCCAGCATTTT. The encoded protein is CASSPGTGGDQPQHF.

This clonotype was seen many times. This chain links TRBV6-5 with TRBJ2-3; 7 nucleotides agree with TRBD2. Germline CDR1 reads MNHEY; CDR2 reads SVGAGI. The trim removed 6 bases at V and 0 bases at J, leaving 6 bases unmatched. The CDR3 consists of 15 residues. In nucleotides, the CDR3 is TGTGCCAGCAGCCAGACTAGCTTTAGCACAGATACGCAGTATTTT. Its translation is CASSQTSFSTDTQYF.

This clonotype was found many times. This chain uses TRBV19 with TRBJ1-1, with 7 bases that match TRBD1. The trim removed 5 bases at V and 6 bases at J, leaving 12 bases unmatched. The CDR3 runs to 15 residues. From germline, CDR1 is LNHDA and CDR2 SQIVND (reference sequence). The CDR3 DNA follows: TGTGCCAGTAGTCTATCCCGAGCAGGGGGGCCTGAAGCTTTCTTT. It translates to CASSLSRAGGPEAFF. Full variable domain (rest looked up from reference TRBV19 and TRBJ1-1): DGGITQSPKYLFRKEGQNVTLSCEQNLNHDAMYWYRQDPGQGLRLIYYSQIVNDFQKGDIAEGYSVSREKKESFPLTVTSAQKNPTAFYLCASSLSRAGGPEAFFGQGTRLTVV.

This clonotype was seen at least ten times. The J gene is TRBJ1-6, the V gene TRBV12-3 or TRBV12-4; 8 bases align to TRBD1. The CDR3 is made up of 16 amino acids. Trimming at V came to 5 bases and at J to 9 bases, leaving 12 bases not matched to a gene. CDR3 coding DNA: TGTGCCAGCAGTCCGAGACAGGGGACGGGGGGTTCACCCCTCCACTTT. The encoded protein is CASSPRQGTGGSPLHF.